This T cell receptor (beta chain) was sequenced during a study of blood T cell repertoires in COVID-19. Study overall: COVID-19 samples from acute and convalescent phases originated in the United States, Italy and Spain.

The data were produced by immunoSEQ multiplex PCR, yet TCRdb's version contains in-frame clones alone and is incomplete. Altogether 150,000 or so clones are present, around 87% being singletons, with the ten largest covering approximately 3.8%. This clone was found once. Those enrolled, adults aged 18 to 89 years, came from about two dozen US areas. Researchers sorted participants into cohorts using their self-reported clinical history. Those designated as exposed participants met a COVID-19 case within 2 weeks before study entry. V was pared by 5 bases and J by 6 bases, with 14 bases between. CDR3 length: 13 residues. CDR1 is LNHDA, CDR2 SQIVND, per germline (reference sequence).

The chain joins TRBV19 to TRBJ2-7; D might be TRBD1 (6 bases). The TCR comes from a middle-aged woman who had been exposed to COVID-19. Material: PBMCs or T cells enriched from blood (not recorded which). CDR3 loop: CASSDQGSLEQYF. As DNA, the CDR3 is TGTGCCAGTAGTGATCAGGGGTCCCTCGAGCAGTACTTC.